This T cell receptor beta chain derives from a study of blood T cell repertoires in COVID-19. Method: immunoSEQ multiplex PCR; TCRdb's copy keeps in-frame clones and lacks some. The profile shows about 160,000 clones, more than 75% of them singletons. CDR1 is LNHDA, CDR2 SQIVND, per germline (reference sequence). Trimming removed 7 bases from V and 3 bases from J, with 12 bases in between. This CDR3 contains 14 residues. The sample was PBMCs or T cells enriched from blood (not recorded which). This sequence was found in a woman in her fifties or sixties who had recovered from COVID-19. This chain uses TRBV19 with TRBJ1-4; no reliable D call. CDR3 in DNA: TGTGCCAGTAACGAGGCGCGGGCTAATGAAAAACTGTTTTTT. Translated, it gives CASNEARANEKLFF.